Listed here are 20 T cell receptor beta chains from one sample, sequenced in a study of T cell repertoires in cytomegalovirus infection. MiXCR, applied by TCRdb to the reads, yields one record per CDR3 protein. The sample includes nearly 550,000 distinct CDR3 sequences, approximately 15% of them seen just once. Input material: CD8+ T cells from PBMCs. All receptors come from a human donor in good health (CMV status not recorded). Some clones in this sample may be carry-over from other donors' samples.

This clonotype was seen ten or more times. This sequence joins TRBV7-9 and TRBJ2-5; D gene unclear. V lost 4 bases and J 0 bases, leaving 9 bases between the germline ends. The CDR3 covers 14 residues. Germline V lookup: CDR1 SEHNR, CDR2 FQNEAQ (reference sequence). Written as DNA, the CDR3 is TGTGCCAGCAGCTCCCCCGGGTACCAAGAGACCCAGTACTTC. Encoded protein: CASSSPGYQETQYF.

The CDR3 bases are TGTGCCAGCAGTTTGGGGCCGTGGGCCGCGCAGGACACTGAAGCTTTCTTT. Amino acid sequence: CASSLGPWAAQDTEAFF. The chain carries TRBV28 and TRBJ1-1; perhaps TRBD1 as D (5 bases). The CDR3 sequence is 17 residues long. Germline assignment: CDR1 MDHEN and CDR2 SYDVKM. Trimming stripped 3 bases from V and 3 bases from J, with 20 bases between.

This clonotype appeared many times. The genes are TRBV7-2 and TRBJ1-4, with 8 bases identical to TRBD1. With V trimmed by 5 bases and J by 2 bases, 10 bases remained unmatched. CDR1 is SGHTA, CDR2 FQGNSA, per germline. The CDR3 loop spans 17 amino acids. The chain's CDR3 is CASSPQVRTGTNEKLFF. In DNA, the CDR3 is TGTGCCAGCAGCCCTCAGGTCCGGACAGGGACTAATGAAAAACTGTTTTTT.

This clonotype was recorded many times. This rearrangement joins TRBV6-6 to TRBJ2-3; D ambiguous. Germline lookup yields CDR1 MNHNY and CDR2 SVGAGI (reference sequence). Between the trimmed V and J ends, which lost 1 base and 2 bases, there was a span of 10 bases. This CDR3 contains 15 residues. The CDR3 region is CASSYFGQNTDTQYF. The CDR3 DNA is TGTGCCAGCAGTTACTTCGGGCAGAACACAGATACGCAGTATTTT.

The chain employs TRBV5-1 and TRBJ1-1; a possible D gene is TRBD1 (6 bases). The ends were cut back, 4 bases at V and 4 bases at J, with 11 bases in the middle. The germline V gene has CDR1 SGHRS and CDR2 YFSETQ. The CDR3 runs 13 residues. The CDR3 region is CASSSTGTTEAFF. CDR3 bases: TGCGCCAGCAGCAGCACAGGGACCACTGAAGCTTTCTTT.

This clonotype was found many times. The CDR3: CAISEVGDSYEQYF. CDR3 in DNA: TGTGCCATCAGTGAGGTAGGGGACTCCTACGAGCAGTACTTC. The chain uses TRBV10-3 and TRBJ2-7; weak D call: TRBD1 (5 bases). The CDR3 loop spans 14 amino acids. Trimming cost V 2 bases and J 0 bases, with 8 bases left between them. Germline V gene data show CDR1 as ENHRY and CDR2 as SYGVKD.

This clonotype was observed at least ten times. This chain uses TRBV7-9 with TRBJ2-3; D tentatively fits TRBD1 or TRBD2 (5 bases each). CDR3 length: 16 amino acids. CDR1 SEHNR and CDR2 FQNEAQ come from the germline V gene (reference sequence). Between the trimmed V and J ends, which lost 9 bases and 2 bases, there was a span of 21 bases. CDR3 sequence reads: CASRPRAGRVTDTQYF. CDR3 nucleotides: TGTGCCAGTCGCCCGAGGGCAGGGAGAGTCACAGATACGCAGTATTTT.

This clonotype came up many times. The CDR3 nucleotides are TGTGCCAGCAGTTCCGGGACAGGGGGTCAGCCCCAGCATTTT. Its protein product is CASSSGTGGQPQHF. V usage is TRBV12-3 or TRBV12-4 and J usage is TRBJ1-5; 11 positions agree with TRBD1. CDR3 size: 14 residues. V trimming: 4 bases; J trimming: 6 bases; junction bases outside the gene matches: 2.

This clonotype was counted a few times. The chain combines TRBV29-1 with TRBJ2-5, with TRBD1 matching over 8 bases. Trimming removed 8 bases from V and 4 bases from J; junction bases left unmatched: 6. The CDR3 contains 12 residues. Germline CDR1 SQVTM, CDR2 ANQGSEA. CDR3 in DNA: TGCAGCCAAGAACAGGGGGGAGAGACCCAGTACTTC. Protein product: CSQEQGGETQYF.

The chain joins TRBV20-1 to TRBJ2-7; 9 bases line up with TRBD1. The CDR3 runs 16 residues. Germline V gene data show CDR1 as DFQATT and CDR2 as SNEGSKA (reference sequence). J was trimmed by 1 base and V by 5 bases; bases with no gene match: 12. The CDR3 reads CSAYFPSGQGSYEQYF. CDR3 nucleotides: TGCAGTGCTTACTTCCCCTCGGGACAGGGTTCCTACGAGCAGTACTTC.

In its sample, this clonotype was seen many times. This chain connects TRBV25-1 to TRBJ1-1, with D possibly being TRBD1 (5 bases). Germline assignment: CDR1 MGHDK and CDR2 SYGVNS. This CDR3 is 13 amino acids long. V lost 2 bases and J lost 4, with 8 bases in between. This CDR3 is CASSEVGGTEAFF. The CDR3 bases are TGTGCCAGCAGTGAAGTGGGGGGCACTGAAGCTTTCTTT.

This clonotype was seen only a few times. The chain combines TRBV27 with TRBJ1-5; D remains unclear. The CDR3 loop spans 14 amino acids. CDR1 is MNHEY and CDR2 is SMNVEV in the germline V gene (reference sequence). V was pared by 6 bases and J by 5 bases, with 14 bases between. The chain's CDR3 is CASRSRRDDQPQHF. The CDR3 DNA sequence: TGTGCCAGCAGATCTAGACGGGATGATCAGCCCCAGCATTTT.

This clonotype was seen only a few times. The rearrangement joins TRBV6-5 to TRBJ2-1; D gene ambiguous. The length of the CDR3 is 14 residues. Trimming left V 2 bases short and J 8 bases short, with 13 bases between. Germline CDR1 and CDR2: MNHEY and SVGAGI. The CDR3 DNA reads as TGTGCCAGCAGTTACACAGCAGCCTTCGATGAGCAGTTCTTC. Translation: CASSYTAAFDEQFF.

Only a few counts were recorded for this clonotype. V and J are TRBV2 and TRBJ1-4, with D possibly matching TRBD1 (5 bases). CDR1 is SNHLY and CDR2 is FYNNEI in the germline V gene. V dropped 7 bases and J dropped 3 bases, with 12 bases sitting between them. CDR3 length: 14 amino acids. CDR3 amino acids: CASNARQSNEKLFF. In nucleotides, the CDR3 is TGTGCCAGCAACGCCCGACAGTCTAATGAAAAACTGTTTTTT.

The V gene is TRBV6-5, the J gene TRBJ2-3; 14 bases line up with TRBD2. The V gene end was trimmed by 5 bases and the J gene end by 11 bases; junction bases not matched to a gene: 6. CDR3 length: 14 amino acids. The germline V gene encodes CDR1 MNHEY and CDR2 SVGAGI. CDR3 protein: CASSETSGGAEQYF. Written as DNA, the CDR3 is TGTGCCAGCAGTGAGACTAGCGGGGGGGCGGAGCAGTATTTT.

Concerning this clonotype: An end of the junction does not agree with germline; a read error may underlie this. This chain connects TRBV19 to TRBJ1-1; D gene unclear. CDR1 is LNHDA and CDR2 is SQIVND in the germline V gene (reference sequence). The CDR3 loop spans 15 amino acids. For the CDR3, the DNA is TGTGCCAGTAGTATAGGCACAGAACCAGCGGCTGAAGCGTACTTT. This gives the protein CASSIGTEPAAEAYF.

This clonotype was seen many times. CDR3 coding DNA: TGTGCCAGCAGCTTAGGAACTAGCGGAACCTCCTACAATGAGCAGTTCTTC. Translation: CASSLGTSGTSYNEQFF. The chain is built from TRBV11-2 and TRBJ2-1, with TRBD2 identical over 8 bases. CDR1 and CDR2 from the germline V gene are SGHAT and FQNNGV. The CDR3 loop spans 17 amino acids. V lost 1 base, J lost 0 bases, and 5 bases stayed unmatched.

In this sample, this clonotype turned up once. A read error may be the cause here, since a much bigger clone is one base away. J is TRBJ2-1 and V is TRBV6-2 or TRBV6-3; D is ambiguous. CDR3 size: 14 residues. Germline V gene data show CDR1 as MNHEY and CDR2 as SVGEGT. In nucleotides, the CDR3 is TGTGCCAGCAGTTACTCGTCCTACCCCAATGTGCAGTTCTTC. Translating gives CASSYSSYPNVQFF.

This chain joins TRBV27 and TRBJ2-7; D possibly corresponds to TRBD1 (6 bases). This CDR3 comprises 12 residues. The V and J ends lost 7 bases and 2 bases respectively, with 9 bases between them. CDR1 and CDR2 (germline): MNHEY, SMNVEV (reference sequence). CDR3: CASKTGPYEQYF. CDR3 DNA: TGTGCCAGCAAGACAGGCCCCTACGAGCAGTACTTC.

The gene calls are TRBV28 and TRBJ1-3; D may be TRBD1 (5 bases). CDR1 MDHEN and CDR2 SYDVKM come from the germline V gene. The germline V and J ends were trimmed by 7 bases and 0 bases, with 13 bases remaining between them. CDR3 size: 15 residues. CDR3 loop: CASKTTGLSGNTIYF. CDR3 bases: TGTGCCAGCAAAACTACAGGCCTCTCTGGAAACACCATATATTTT.